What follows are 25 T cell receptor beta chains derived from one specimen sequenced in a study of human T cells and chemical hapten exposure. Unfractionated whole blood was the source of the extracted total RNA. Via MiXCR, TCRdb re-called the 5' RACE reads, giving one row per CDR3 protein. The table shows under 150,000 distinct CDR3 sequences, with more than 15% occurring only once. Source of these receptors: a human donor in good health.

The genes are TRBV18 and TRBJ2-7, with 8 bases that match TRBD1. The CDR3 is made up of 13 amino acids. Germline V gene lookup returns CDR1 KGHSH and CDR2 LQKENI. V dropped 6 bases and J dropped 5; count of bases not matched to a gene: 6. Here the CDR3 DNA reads TGTGCCAGCTCCGGACAGGGAGTGGACGAGCAGTACTTC. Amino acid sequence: CASSGQGVDEQYF.

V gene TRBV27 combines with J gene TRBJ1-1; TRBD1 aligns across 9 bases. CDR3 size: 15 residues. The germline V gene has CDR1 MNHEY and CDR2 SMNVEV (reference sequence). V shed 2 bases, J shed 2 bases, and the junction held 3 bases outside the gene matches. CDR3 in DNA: TGTGCCAGCAGTTTAGGGACAGGGCCTAACACTGAAGCTTTCTTT. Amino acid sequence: CASSLGTGPNTEAFF.

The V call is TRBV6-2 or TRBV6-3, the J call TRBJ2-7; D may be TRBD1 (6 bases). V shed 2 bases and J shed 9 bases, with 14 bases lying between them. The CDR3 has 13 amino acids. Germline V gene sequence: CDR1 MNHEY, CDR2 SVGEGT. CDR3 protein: CASSYQSRGVQYF. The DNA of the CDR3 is TGTGCCAGCAGTTACCAAAGCAGGGGTGTGCAGTACTTC.

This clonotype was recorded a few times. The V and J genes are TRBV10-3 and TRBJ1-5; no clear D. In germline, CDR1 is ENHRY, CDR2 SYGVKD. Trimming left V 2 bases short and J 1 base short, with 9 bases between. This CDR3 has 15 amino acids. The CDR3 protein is CAISEGVGSNQPQHF. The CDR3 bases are TGTGCCATCAGTGAGGGGGTTGGAAGCAATCAGCCCCAGCATTTT.

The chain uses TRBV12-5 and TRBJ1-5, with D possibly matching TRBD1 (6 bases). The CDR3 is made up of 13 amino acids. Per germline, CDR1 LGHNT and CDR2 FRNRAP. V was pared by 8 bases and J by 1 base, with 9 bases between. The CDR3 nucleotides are TGTGCTAGTAGGGGGGGGAGCAATCAGCCCCAGCATTTT. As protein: CASRGGSNQPQHF.

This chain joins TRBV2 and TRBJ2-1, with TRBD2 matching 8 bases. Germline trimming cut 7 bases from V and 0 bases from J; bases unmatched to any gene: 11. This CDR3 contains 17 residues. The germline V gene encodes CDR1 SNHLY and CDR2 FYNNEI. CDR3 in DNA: TGTGCCAGCAAGAAAGGACTAGCTGGGGTCTCCTACAATGAGCAGTTCTTC. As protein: CASKKGLAGVSYNEQFF.

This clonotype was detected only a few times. DNA of the CDR3: TGCGCCAGCAGCCAGCCAAGACTAGCCCCCAATGAGCAGTTCTTC. Translating gives CASSQPRLAPNEQFF. V is TRBV4-1 and J is TRBJ2-1; 7 bases are shared with TRBD2. The CDR3 runs to 15 residues. CDR1 and CDR2 (germline): MGHRA, YSYEKL. Germline trimming cut 3 bases from V and 6 bases from J; bases unmatched to any gene: 8.

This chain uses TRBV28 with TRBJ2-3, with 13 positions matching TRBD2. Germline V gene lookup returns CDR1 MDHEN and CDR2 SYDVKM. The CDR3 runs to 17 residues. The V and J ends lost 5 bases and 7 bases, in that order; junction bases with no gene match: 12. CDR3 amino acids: CASSTPRTSGSTNTQYF. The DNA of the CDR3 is TGTGCCAGCAGTACCCCTCGGACTAGCGGGAGTACCAATACGCAGTATTTT.

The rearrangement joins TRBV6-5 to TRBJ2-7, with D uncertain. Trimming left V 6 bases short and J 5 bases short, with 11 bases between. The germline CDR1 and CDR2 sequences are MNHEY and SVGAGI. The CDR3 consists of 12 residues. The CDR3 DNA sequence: TGTGCCAGCAGCCGAGACCAAAACGAGCAGTACTTC. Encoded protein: CASSRDQNEQYF.

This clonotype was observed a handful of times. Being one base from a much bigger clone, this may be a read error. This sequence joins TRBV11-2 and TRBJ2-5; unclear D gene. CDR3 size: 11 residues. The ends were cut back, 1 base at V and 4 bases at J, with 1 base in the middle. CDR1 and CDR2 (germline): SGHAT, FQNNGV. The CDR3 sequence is CASSLVETQYF. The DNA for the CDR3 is TGTGCCAGCAGCTTAGTAGAGACCCAGTACTTC.

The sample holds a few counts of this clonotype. In nucleotides, the CDR3 is TGTGCCAGCAGCCCGAACCCAGGGGAGACCCAGTACTTC. Its protein is CASSPNPGETQYF. This chain uses TRBV3-1 with TRBJ2-5; D may be TRBD1 (5 bases). The CDR3 runs 13 residues. Germline V gene sequence: CDR1 LGHDT, CDR2 YNNKEL (reference sequence). V lost 4 bases to trimming and J lost 5 bases, with 11 bases between them.

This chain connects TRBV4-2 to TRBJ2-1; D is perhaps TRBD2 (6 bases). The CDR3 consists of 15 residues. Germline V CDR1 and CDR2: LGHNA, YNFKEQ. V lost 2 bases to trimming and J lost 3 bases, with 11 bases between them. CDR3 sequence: CASSQPGTGYNEQFF. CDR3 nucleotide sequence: TGTGCCAGCAGCCAACCCGGGACTGGCTACAATGAGCAGTTCTTC.

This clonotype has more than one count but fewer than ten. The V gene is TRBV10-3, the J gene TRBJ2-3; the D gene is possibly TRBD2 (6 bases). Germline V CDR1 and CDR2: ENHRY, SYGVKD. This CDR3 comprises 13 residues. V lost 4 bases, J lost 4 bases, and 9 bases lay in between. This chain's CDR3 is CAISAGGPDTQYF. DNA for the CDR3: TGTGCCATCAGTGCCGGAGGGCCAGATACGCAGTATTTT.

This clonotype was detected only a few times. The CDR3 region is CASSLEGSGNTIYF. The CDR3 DNA reads as TGTGCCAGCAGTTTGGAGGGATCCGGAAACACCATATATTTT. The V call is TRBV28, the J call TRBJ1-3; D ambiguous. CDR1 is MDHEN, CDR2 SYDVKM, per germline. V lost 3 bases and J 4 bases, leaving 10 bases between the germline ends. The CDR3 runs to 14 residues.

The CDR3: CASSLQGYQPQHF. CDR3 sequence (DNA): TGTGCCAGCAGTCTTCAGGGTTACCAGCCCCAGCATTTT. This chain connects TRBV27 to TRBJ1-5, with D possibly TRBD1 on 5 matching bases. The CDR3 runs 13 residues. The V end lost 5 bases, the J end lost 7 bases, and 12 bases lay between the germline ends. Germline V gene data show CDR1 as MNHEY and CDR2 as SMNVEV (reference sequence).

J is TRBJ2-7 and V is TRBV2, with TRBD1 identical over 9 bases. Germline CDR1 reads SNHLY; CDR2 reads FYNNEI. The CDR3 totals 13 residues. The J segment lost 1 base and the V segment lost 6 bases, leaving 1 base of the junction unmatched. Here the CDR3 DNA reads TGTGCCAGCAGCGACAGGGGGTCCTACGAGCAGTACTTC. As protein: CASSDRGSYEQYF.

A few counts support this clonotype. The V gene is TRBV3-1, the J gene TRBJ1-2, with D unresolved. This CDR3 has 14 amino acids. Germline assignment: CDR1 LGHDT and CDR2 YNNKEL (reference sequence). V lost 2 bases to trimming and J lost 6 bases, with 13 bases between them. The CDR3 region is CASSQNRRSNGYTF. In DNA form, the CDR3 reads TGTGCCAGCAGCCAAAATCGACGGTCAAATGGCTACACCTTC.

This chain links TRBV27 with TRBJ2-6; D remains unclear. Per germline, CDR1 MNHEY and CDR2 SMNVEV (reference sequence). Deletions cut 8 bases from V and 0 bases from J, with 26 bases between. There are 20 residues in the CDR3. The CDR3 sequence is CASSLSVPARKSSGANVLTF. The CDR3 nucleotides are TGTGCCAGCTCATTATCGGTCCCTGCACGTAAGAGCTCTGGGGCCAACGTCCTGACTTTC.

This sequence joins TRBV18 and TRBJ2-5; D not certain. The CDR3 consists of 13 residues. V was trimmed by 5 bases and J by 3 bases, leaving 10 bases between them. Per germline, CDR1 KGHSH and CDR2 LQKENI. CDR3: CASSIGQEETQYF. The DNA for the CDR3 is TGTGCCAGCTCAATCGGGCAGGAAGAGACCCAGTACTTC.

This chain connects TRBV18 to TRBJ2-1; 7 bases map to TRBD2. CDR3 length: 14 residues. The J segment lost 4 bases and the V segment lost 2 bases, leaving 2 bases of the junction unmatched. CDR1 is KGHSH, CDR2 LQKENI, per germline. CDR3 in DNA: TGTGCCAGCTCACCATGGGGGGGGTACAATGAGCAGTTCTTC. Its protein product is CASSPWGGYNEQFF.

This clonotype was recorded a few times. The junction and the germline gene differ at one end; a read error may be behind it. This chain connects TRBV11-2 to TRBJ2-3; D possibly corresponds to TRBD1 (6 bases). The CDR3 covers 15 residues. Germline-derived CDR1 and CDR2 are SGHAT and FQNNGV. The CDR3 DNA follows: TGTGCCAGCAGCCGGAAGGGGGAATTCACAAATACGCAGTATTTT. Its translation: CASSRKGEFTNTQYF.

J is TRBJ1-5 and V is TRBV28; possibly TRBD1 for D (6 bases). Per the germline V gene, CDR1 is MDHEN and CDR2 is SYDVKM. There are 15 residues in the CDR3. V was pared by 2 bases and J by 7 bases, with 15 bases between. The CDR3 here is CASSLDTGSGQPQHF. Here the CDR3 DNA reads TGTGCCAGCAGTTTAGACACAGGGAGCGGGCAGCCCCAGCATTTT.

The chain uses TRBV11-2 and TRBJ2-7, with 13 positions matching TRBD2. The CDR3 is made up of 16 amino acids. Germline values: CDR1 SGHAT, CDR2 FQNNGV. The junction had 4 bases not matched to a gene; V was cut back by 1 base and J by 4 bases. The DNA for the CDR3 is TGTGCCAGCAGCTTAGGGACTAGCGGGAGAGTTTACGAGCAGTACTTC. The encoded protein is CASSLGTSGRVYEQYF.

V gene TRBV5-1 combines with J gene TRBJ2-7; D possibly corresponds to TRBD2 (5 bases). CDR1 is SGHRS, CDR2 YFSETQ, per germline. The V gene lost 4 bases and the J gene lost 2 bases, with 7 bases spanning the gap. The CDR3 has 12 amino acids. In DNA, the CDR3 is TGCGCCAGCAGCGGAGGAGCCTACGAGCAGTACTTC. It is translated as CASSGGAYEQYF.

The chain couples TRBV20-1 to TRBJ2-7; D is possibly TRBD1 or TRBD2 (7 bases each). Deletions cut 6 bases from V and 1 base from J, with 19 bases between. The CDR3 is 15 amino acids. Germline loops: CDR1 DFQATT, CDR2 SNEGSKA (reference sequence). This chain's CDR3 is CSAPGGGTPSYEQYF. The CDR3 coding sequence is TGCAGTGCGCCAGGGGGGGGAACCCCTTCCTACGAGCAGTACTTC.